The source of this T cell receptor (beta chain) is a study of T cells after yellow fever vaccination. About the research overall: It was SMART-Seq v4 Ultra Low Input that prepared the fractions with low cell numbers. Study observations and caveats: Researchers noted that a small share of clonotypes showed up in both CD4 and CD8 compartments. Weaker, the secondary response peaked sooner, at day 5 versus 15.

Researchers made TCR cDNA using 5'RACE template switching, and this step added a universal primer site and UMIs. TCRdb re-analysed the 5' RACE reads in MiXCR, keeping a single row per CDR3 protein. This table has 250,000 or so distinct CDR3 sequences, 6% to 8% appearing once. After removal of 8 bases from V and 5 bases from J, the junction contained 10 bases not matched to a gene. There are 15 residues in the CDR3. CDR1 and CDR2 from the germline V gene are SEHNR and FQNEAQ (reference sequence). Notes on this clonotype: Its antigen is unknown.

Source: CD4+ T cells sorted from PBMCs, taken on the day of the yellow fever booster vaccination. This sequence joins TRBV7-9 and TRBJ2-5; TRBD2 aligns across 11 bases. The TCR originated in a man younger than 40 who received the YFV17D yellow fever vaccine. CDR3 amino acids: CASSGTSGNWETQYF. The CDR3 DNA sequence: TGTGCCAGCTCCGGGACTAGCGGAAACTGGGAGACCCAGTACTTC.